These 18 T cell receptor beta chains originate from one sample sequenced in a study of molecular identifiers for immune sequencing clone quantification. TCRdb fed the PCR reads into MiXCR, producing one record per CDR3 protein. This sample yields fewer than 45,000 distinct CDR3 sequences, of which 19% are seen a single time; under 1.3% belongs to the top ten. The material sequenced was naive CD8+ T cells from blood, with Jurkat cell RNA spiked in. Subset reported: FACS-sorted CD8+CD4-CCR7+CD45RA+ naive T cells. Receptors originate from a human donor in good health. Some libraries in this study had Jurkat cell RNA spiked in.

The rearrangement joins TRBV6-6 to TRBJ1-1; a weak D match, TRBD1 (5 bases). Germline-derived CDR1 and CDR2 are MNHNY and SVGAGI (reference sequence). V shed 3 bases and J shed 1 base, with 15 bases lying between them. The CDR3 extends over 16 amino acids. CDR3 sequence: CASSYTWGRRNTEAFF. In DNA form, the CDR3 reads TGTGCCAGCAGTTATACGTGGGGACGGAGGAACACTGAAGCTTTCTTT.

Regarding this clonotype: One base away lies a much larger clone, so this may be a sequencing read error. Since no conserved phenylalanine or tryptophan closes the CDR3, a read error is the likely cause. This rearrangement joins TRBV29-1 to TRBJ2-7; a weak D match, TRBD1 (6 bases). Trimming removed 4 bases at V and 4 bases at J, with 14 bases between. CDR1 and CDR2 from the germline V gene are SQVTM and ANQGSEA. The CDR3 consists of 13 residues. The CDR3, as DNA: TGCAGCGTTGCCTCGGGACACCCTTACGAGCAGTACCTC. It yields the protein CSVASGHPYEQYL.

At least ten counts were recorded for this clonotype. The rearrangement uses TRBV11-2 and TRBJ2-7; 9 bases match TRBD1. The germline gives CDR1 SGHAT, CDR2 FQNNGV. The CDR3 length is 15 residues. J lost 0 bases, V lost 5 bases, and 5 bases had no gene match. The CDR3 spells CASSIGQGSSYEQYF. CDR3 sequence (DNA): TGTGCCAGCAGCATCGGACAGGGGTCCTCCTACGAGCAGTACTTC.

Ten or more counts support this clonotype. The rearrangement links TRBV5-6 to TRBJ2-3; possibly TRBD1 for D (6 bases). The V end was cut by 4 bases, the J end by 4 bases, with 22 bases between. CDR1 SGHDT and CDR2 YYEEEE come from the germline V gene. The CDR3 has 17 residues. CDR3 DNA sequence: TGTGCCAGCAGCCAGAGAGCTTTGGGTGGGGGCGCAGATACGCAGTATTTT. It codes for CASSQRALGGGADTQYF. Full variable domain (outside the CDR3, taken from reference TRBV5-6 and TRBJ2-3): DAGVTQSPTHLIKTRGQQVTLRCSPKSGHDTVSWYQQALGQGPQFIFQYYEEEERQRGNFPDRFSGHQFPNYSSELNVNALLLGDSALYLCASSQRALGGGADTQYFGPGTRLTVL.

This chain joins TRBV4-2 and TRBJ2-1, with D uncertain. Trimming removed 4 bases from V and 5 bases from J, with 9 bases in between. This CDR3 is built from 13 residues. The germline gives CDR1 LGHNA, CDR2 YNFKEQ. The CDR3 spells CASSLRTDNEQFF. The CDR3 DNA reads as TGTGCCAGCAGCCTGCGGACGGACAATGAGCAGTTCTTC.

Notes on this clonotype: This could be a read error, since a much larger clone is one nucleotide away. V gene TRBV29-1 combines with J gene TRBJ2-1; no firm D call. Germline V lookup: CDR1 SQVTM, CDR2 ANQGSEA. The CDR3 is 15 residues long. This CDR3 is CSVVFLVGSYNERFF. CDR3 coding DNA: TGCAGCGTTGTTTTTCTAGTTGGGTCCTACAATGAGCGGTTCTTC.

Worth noting for this clonotype: Because the CDR3 is missing its conserved closing phenylalanine or tryptophan, this is likely a read error. The J gene is TRBJ2-3, the V gene TRBV20-1, with D possibly TRBD1 on 6 matching bases. Germline CDR1 and CDR2: DFQATT and SNEGSKA (reference sequence). The CDR3 runs 16 residues. V lost 5 bases to trimming and J lost 6 bases, with 24 bases between them. The DNA for the CDR3 is TGCAGTGCTCGGCTTCAGAAGACAGGCCACGGGGATACGCAGTATTTG. Translation: CSARLQKTGHGDTQYL.

This clonotype was detected a few times. This may stem from a read error, because a much larger clone lies one nucleotide away. This chain uses TRBV7-9 with TRBJ1-1, with 7 positions matching TRBD1. The CDR3 length is 18 residues. CDR1 is SEHNR and CDR2 is FQNEAQ in the germline V gene (reference sequence). Losses at the gene ends were 5 bases for V and 4 bases for J; bases not matched to a gene: 19. CDR3 protein: CASSHPPDRTYLSTEAFF. Here the CDR3 DNA reads TGTGCCAGCAGCCACCCCCCGGACAGGACCTATTTGAGCACTGAAGCTTTCTTT.

This clonotype came up many times. The rearrangement joins TRBV5-4 to TRBJ2-3; D is uncertain. The CDR3 consists of 12 residues. Germline-derived CDR1 and CDR2 are SGHNT and YYREEE (reference sequence). With 5 bases removed from V and 2 bases from J, the gap between germline ends came to 6 bases. CDR3 sequence (DNA): TGTGCCAGCAGTACCCCCACAGATACGCAGTATTTT. Translated: CASSTPTDTQYF.

To note about this clonotype: Since no conserved phenylalanine or tryptophan closes the CDR3, a read error is the likely cause. This chain links TRBV30 with TRBJ2-1; tentatively, D is TRBD1 or TRBD2 (5 bases each). V was trimmed by 6 bases and J by 0 bases, leaving 12 bases between them. This CDR3 contains 14 residues. CDR1 GTSNPN and CDR2 SVGIG come from the germline V gene (reference sequence). The CDR3 spells CACKGTPSYNEQFL. The DNA for the CDR3 is TGTGCCTGTAAGGGGACCCCCTCCTACAATGAGCAGTTCCTC.

This clonotype was counted ten times or more. The V and J genes are TRBV7-2 and TRBJ2-7; 11 bases fit TRBD2. The V and J ends lost 5 bases and 4 bases, in that order; junction bases with no gene match: 7. Germline values: CDR1 SGHTA, CDR2 FQGNSA. This CDR3 contains 15 residues. CDR3 nucleotides: TGTGCCAGCAGCCCCTATAGCGGGAGGGGTTACGAGCAGTACTTC. It yields the protein CASSPYSGRGYEQYF. The full variable domain, with the rest looked up from reference TRBV7-2 and TRBJ2-7, is GAGVSQSPSNKVTEKGKDVELRCDPISGHTALYWYRQSLGQGLEFLIYFQGNSAPDKSGLPSDRFSAERTGGSVSTLTIQRTQQEDSAVYLCASSPYSGRGYEQYFGPGTRLTVT.

Many counts were recorded for this clonotype. This rearrangement joins TRBV4-1 to TRBJ2-3, with 7 bases aligning to TRBD2. Germline CDR1 is MGHRA and CDR2 is YSYEKL. The V and J ends lost 4 bases and 3 bases, in that order; junction bases with no gene match: 10. The CDR3 runs 16 residues. The CDR3 here is CASSPPGSGITDTQYF. CDR3 bases: TGCGCCAGCAGCCCGCCAGGGAGCGGGATAACAGATACGCAGTATTTT.

Points on this clonotype: It may be a read error: a sequence one base away is much more abundant. The chain carries TRBV11-1 and TRBJ1-1, with 9 bases identical to TRBD1. Per germline, CDR1 SGHAT and CDR2 FQDESV (reference sequence). CDR3 length equals 15 residues. The CDR3 bases are TGTGCCGGCAGCGGACAGGGACAGGGTTGGACTGAAGCTTTCTTT. Protein: CAGSGQGQGWTEAFF.

This clonotype came up a few times. Its ends do not fully match the called genes, so a read error is possible. The chain joins TRBV5-1 to TRBJ2-1; 7 positions agree with TRBD1. The CDR3 has 17 amino acids. Germline values: CDR1 SGHRS, CDR2 YFSETQ. The DNA of the CDR3 is TGCGCCGGCAGCTTGGGTCCCGGACAGGTCCCCTACAATGAGCAGTTCTTC. Protein product: CAGSLGPGQVPYNEQFF.

The sample holds many counts of this clonotype. The genes are TRBV5-5 and TRBJ2-5; 7 positions agree with TRBD1. CDR1 and CDR2 (germline): SGHKS, YYEKEE (reference sequence). The CDR3 is 14 residues long. V shed 1 base and J 4 bases; nucleotides not matched to a gene: 4. The chain's CDR3 is CASSLLGGAETQYF. The CDR3 DNA sequence: TGTGCCAGCAGCTTGCTAGGGGGCGCAGAGACCCAGTACTTC.

Ten or more counts support this clonotype. In nucleotides, the CDR3 is TGTGCCAGCAGCCCAAGACTAGCGGGGAGCACAGATACGCAGTATTTT. It specifies CASSPRLAGSTDTQYF. This rearrangement joins TRBV5-5 to TRBJ2-3, with 11 bases identical to TRBD2. This CDR3 has 16 residues. In germline, CDR1 is SGHKS, CDR2 YYEKEE (reference sequence). V lost 4 bases to trimming and J lost 0 bases; unmatched junction nucleotides: 4.

This clonotype showed up many times. This chain connects TRBV6-2 or TRBV6-3 to TRBJ1-1; possible D gene TRBD1, 5 bases. There are 15 residues in the CDR3. V lost 1 base to trimming and J lost 4 bases, with 13 bases between them. Germline CDR1 MNHEY, CDR2 SVGEGT. The CDR3 is CASSYWSQGITEAFF. Here the CDR3 DNA reads TGTGCCAGCAGTTACTGGAGCCAGGGTATCACTGAAGCTTTCTTT.

This clonotype was recorded many times. V usage is TRBV29-1 and J usage is TRBJ2-7; 9 bases fit TRBD2. The CDR3 runs to 13 residues. CDR1 and CDR2 from the germline V gene are SQVTM and ANQGSEA. J was trimmed by 4 bases and V by 1 base; bases with no gene match: 2. CDR3 residues: CSVEVAGVYEQYF. The CDR3 DNA is TGCAGCGTTGAAGTAGCGGGAGTTTACGAGCAGTACTTC.